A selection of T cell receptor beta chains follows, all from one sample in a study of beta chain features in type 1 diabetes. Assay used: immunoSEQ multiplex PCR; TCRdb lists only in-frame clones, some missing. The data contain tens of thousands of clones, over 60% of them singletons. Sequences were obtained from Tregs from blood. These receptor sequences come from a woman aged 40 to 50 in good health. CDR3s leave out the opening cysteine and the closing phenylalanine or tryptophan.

cdr3_aa: ASSQEVGDTTGFATQY
v_call: TRBV4-2
cdr3_length: 16
j_call: TRBJ2-5

cdr3_aa: ASSLLLTSGSTDTQY
v_call: TRBV7-9
cdr3_length: 15
j_call: TRBJ2-3

cdr3_aa: ASSLAGGLRGIQY
v_call: TRBV7-9
cdr3_length: 13
j_call: TRBJ2-4

cdr3_aa: ASAGTGLTNTGELF
v_call: TRBV18
cdr3_length: 14
j_call: TRBJ2-2

cdr3_aa: ASRPNYRVLGDTEAF
v_call: TRBV7-9
cdr3_length: 15
j_call: TRBJ1-1

cdr3_aa: AISERRALNGELF
v_call: TRBV10-3
cdr3_length: 13
j_call: TRBJ2-2

cdr3_aa: ASSPSTGVTQY
v_call: TRBV19
cdr3_length: 11
j_call: TRBJ2-5

cdr3_aa: SAGIPSGGPEQF
v_call: TRBV29-1
cdr3_length: 12
j_call: TRBJ2-1

cdr3_aa: ASSYSGLNTQY
v_call: TRBV6-6
cdr3_length: 11
j_call: TRBJ2-3

cdr3_aa: ASSLAGGVRETQY
v_call: TRBV5-1
cdr3_length: 13
j_call: TRBJ2-5

cdr3_aa: ASSYLSGPGTEAF
v_call: TRBV6-5
cdr3_length: 13
j_call: TRBJ1-1

cdr3_aa: ASSYSVEQF
v_call: TRBV2
cdr3_length: 9
j_call: TRBJ2-1

cdr3_aa: ASSLGGRQSKTEAF
v_call: TRBV5-1
cdr3_length: 14
j_call: TRBJ1-1

cdr3_aa: ASSRGVDSKTQY
v_call: TRBV19
cdr3_length: 12
j_call: TRBJ2-5

cdr3_aa: ATSTDPQGMQPQH
v_call: TRBV15
cdr3_length: 13
j_call: TRBJ1-5

cdr3_aa: ATRQAVNYGYT
v_call: TRBV2
cdr3_length: 11
j_call: TRBJ1-2

cdr3_aa: ASSQVLAGWVAYTEAF
v_call: TRBV14
cdr3_length: 16
j_call: TRBJ1-1

cdr3_aa: ASSLGGGVQETQY
v_call: TRBV7-2
cdr3_length: 13
j_call: TRBJ2-5

cdr3_aa: ASSPNPGQGAGELF
v_call: TRBV5-1
cdr3_length: 14
j_call: TRBJ2-2

cdr3_aa: ASSQRAFQGVGQY
v_call: TRBV7-2
cdr3_length: 13
j_call: TRBJ2-7

cdr3_aa: ASSHDGLAGALMSTDTQY
v_call: TRBV5-4
cdr3_length: 18
j_call: TRBJ2-3

cdr3_aa: ASSLRGSQETQY
v_call: TRBV7-8
cdr3_length: 12
j_call: TRBJ2-5

cdr3_aa: ASSPRTGGREAF
v_call: TRBV18
cdr3_length: 12
j_call: TRBJ1-1

cdr3_aa: ASSFEGWRASGGRRDTQY
v_call: TRBV27
cdr3_length: 18
j_call: TRBJ2-3

cdr3_aa: ASSLVAGGTYEQY
v_call: TRBV7-2
cdr3_length: 13
j_call: .